This TCR beta chain is drawn from a study of response to subunit inactivated influenza vaccine. The CDR3 consists of 18 residues. Trimming took off 1 base at V and 7 bases at J, with 23 bases between the two ends. Germline assignment: CDR1 SGHAT and CDR2 FQNNGV. TCRdb used MiXCR to reprocess the RT-PCR reads, holding one entry per CDR3 protein. This table has about 570,000 distinct CDR3 sequences, about 11% appearing once. This clonotype was seen a few times. Separately, the same data were catalogued under a study of T cells expressing NK-cell markers. Turning to that study: cDNA encoding TCR beta was synthesized via 5'RACE template switching incorporating UMIs.

The sample in question was PBMCs from blood, obtained on the day of vaccination. The J gene is TRBJ1-5, the V gene TRBV11-2; perhaps TRBD1 as D (6 bases). The clonotype was recovered from a man aged 50-60 years who received an inactivated influenza vaccine. The CDR3 sequence: CASSLGLRRAGDGQPQHF. The CDR3 DNA reads as TGTGCCAGCAGCTTAGGTTTGCGACGGGCAGGGGATGGACAGCCCCAGCATTTT. Using reference TRBV11-2 and TRBJ1-5 for the parts outside the CDR3, the full variable domain is EAGVAQSPRYKIIEKRQSVAFWCNPISGHATLYWYQQILGQGPKLLIQFQNNGVVDDSQLPKDRFSAERLKGVDSTLKIQPAKLEDSAVYLCASSLGLRRAGDGQPQHFGDGTRLSIL.